The 27 T cell receptor beta chains given below trace back to one sample, sequenced in a study of shared clonotypes between healthy human individuals. Data came from immunoSEQ multiplex PCR; TCRdb stores just in-frame clones and leaves some out. The sample carries 1.4 million or so clones, 97% to 99% recorded once. The source material was naive CD4+ T cells sorted from blood. Subset specified: CD45RA+ positively selected. Receptors originate from a man aged 25-40 years in good health.

The chain couples TRBV20-1 to TRBJ2-5, with a weak D call TRBD1 (5 bases). The CDR3 consists of 11 residues. From germline, CDR1 is DFQATT and CDR2 SNEGSKA (reference sequence). Trimming shortened V by 6 bases and J by 5 bases, and 10 bases separated the two germline ends. The CDR3 DNA is TGCAGTGCCGCAGGGTCCGAGACCCAGTACTTC. Its translation: CSAAGSETQYF.

This chain uses TRBV7-9 with TRBJ1-1, with unresolved D. Germline V gene sequence: CDR1 SEHNR, CDR2 FQNEAQ (reference sequence). Trimming cost V 0 bases and J 3 bases, with 14 bases left between them. There are 16 residues in the CDR3. DNA of the CDR3: TGTGCCAGCAGCTTAGCTCCAAAATTTTCTCACACTGAAGCTTTCTTT. Residues: CASSLAPKFSHTEAFF.

This clone was recorded only once. The chain uses TRBV14 and TRBJ2-7; TRBD2 agrees at 7 bases. CDR1 and CDR2 from the germline V gene are SGHDN and FVKESK. The CDR3 has 14 amino acids. V lost 1 base, J lost 6 bases, and 6 bases stayed unmatched. The CDR3 nucleotides read TGTGCCAGCAGCCAAGTCCGGGGACTAAGCGAGCAGTACTTC. Encoded protein: CASSQVRGLSEQYF.

V gene TRBV5-1 combines with J gene TRBJ2-7, with 9 bases matching TRBD1. Trimming cost V 6 bases and J 2 bases; bases outside gene matches: 9. The CDR3 sequence is 15 residues long. From germline, CDR1 is SGHRS and CDR2 YFSETQ. The CDR3 DNA is TGCGCCAGCACCACTTGGGGGACAGGGACCTACGAGCAGTACTTC. This translates into CASTTWGTGTYEQYF.

V and J are TRBV13 and TRBJ2-6; unclear D gene. The CDR3 sequence is 21 residues long. V was cut by 1 base and J by 0 bases, with 22 bases left in between. Germline values: CDR1 PRHDT, CDR2 FYEKMQ (reference sequence). DNA for the CDR3: TGTGCCAGCAGCTTAGCGTTTCAGGATTACAACCGCAGCTCTGGGGCCAACGTCCTGACTTTC. The encoded protein is CASSLAFQDYNRSSGANVLTF.

The chain combines TRBV7-8 with TRBJ2-1, with TRBD1 matching over 8 bases. In germline, CDR1 is SGHVS, CDR2 FQNEAQ. The V and J ends lost 3 bases and 4 bases, in that order; junction bases with no gene match: 8. This CDR3 region has 16 residues. The CDR3 protein is CASSFGAGQGYNEQFF. In nucleotides, the CDR3 is TGTGCCAGCAGCTTCGGCGCTGGACAGGGATACAATGAGCAGTTCTTC.

The chain carries TRBV5-1 and TRBJ2-7; TRBD2 is a possible D gene (5 bases). This CDR3 has 15 residues. Trimming took 0 bases from V and 7 from J, leaving 17 bases between them. In germline, CDR1 is SGHRS, CDR2 YFSETQ. CDR3 amino acids: CASSLAGSRPLEQYF. As DNA, the CDR3 is TGCGCCAGCAGCTTGGCGGGGTCCCGGCCTTTGGAGCAGTACTTC.

CDR3 residues: CAWAQGTGNQPQHF. CDR3 DNA sequence: TGTGCCTGGGCGCAAGGGACAGGCAATCAGCCCCAGCATTTT. The chain joins TRBV30 to TRBJ1-5; 7 bases are a match to TRBD1. After removal of 5 bases from V and 2 bases from J, the junction contained 6 bases not matched to a gene. CDR3 length: 14 residues. CDR1 is GTSNPN and CDR2 is SVGIG in the germline V gene (reference sequence).

The sample holds one count of this clone. The chain couples TRBV7-8 to TRBJ2-7; 7 nucleotides align to TRBD1. V lost 6 bases to trimming and J lost 2 bases; unmatched junction nucleotides: 10. CDR1 is SGHVS and CDR2 is FQNEAQ in the germline V gene. CDR3 size: 15 residues. The CDR3 sequence is CASSTYRGGTYEQYF. The CDR3 region has the DNA TGTGCCAGCAGTACGTACAGGGGTGGAACCTACGAGCAGTACTTC.

CDR3 DNA: TGCGCCAGCAGCTTGGTCGAAGCGGGAGGGGAGGAGCAGTACTTC. Translated: CASSLVEAGGEEQYF. The chain couples TRBV5-1 to TRBJ2-7; 10 nucleotides line up with TRBD2. The ends lost 0 bases at V and 7 bases at J; junction bases unmatched: 7. The germline gives CDR1 SGHRS, CDR2 YFSETQ. CDR3 length: 15 residues.

The chain has TRBV6-6 and TRBJ1-1; D possibly corresponds to TRBD1 (5 bases). The CDR3 extends over 13 amino acids. The germline V and J ends were trimmed by 2 bases and 4 bases, with 8 bases remaining between them. Germline V gives CDR1 MNHNY, CDR2 SVGAGI (reference sequence). The CDR3: CASSYIGGTEAFF. CDR3 DNA sequence: TGTGCCAGCAGTTACATCGGGGGCACTGAAGCTTTCTTT.

The chain joins TRBV6-1 to TRBJ2-7; possibly TRBD2 for D (5 bases). The CDR3 is made up of 15 amino acids. V lost 3 bases to trimming and J lost 0 bases, with 12 bases between them. Germline values: CDR1 MNHNS, CDR2 SASEGT. Here the CDR3 reads CASSEFFRGSYEQYF. CDR3 nucleotide sequence: TGTGCCAGCAGTGAGTTTTTTCGGGGCTCCTACGAGCAGTACTTC.

DNA of the CDR3: TGTGCCAGCTCACCTCCCCACAGGGGTGGAAACACCATATATTTT. It translates to CASSPPHRGGNTIYF. The chain uses TRBV18 and TRBJ1-3; 7 bases align to TRBD1. J lost 3 bases, V lost 3 bases, and 5 bases had no gene match. Germline-derived CDR1 and CDR2 are KGHSH and LQKENI. There are 15 residues in the CDR3.

The chain employs TRBV9 and TRBJ2-5, with TRBD2 identical over 13 bases. Germline values: CDR1 SGDLS, CDR2 YYNGEE. V dropped 0 bases and J dropped 5; count of bases not matched to a gene: 7. The CDR3 has 17 amino acids. CDR3 nucleotide sequence: TGTGCCAGCAGCGTAGGTGGGACTAGCGGGATTGGGGAGACCCAGTACTTC. Translation: CASSVGGTSGIGETQYF.

The rearrangement joins TRBV5-1 to TRBJ2-2, with no clear D. The CDR3 covers 14 residues. The germline V gene has CDR1 SGHRS and CDR2 YFSETQ. Trimming pared 0 bases from V and 8 bases from J, leaving 11 bases between. CDR3 region: CASSLERVLGELFF. Here the CDR3 DNA reads TGCGCCAGCAGCTTGGAAAGGGTTCTAGGGGAGCTGTTTTTT.

The chain carries TRBV6-4 and TRBJ1-1; TRBD1 is a possible D gene (5 bases). The CDR3 consists of 13 residues. The germline V gene encodes CDR1 MRHNA and CDR2 SNTAGT. The V and J ends lost 6 bases and 1 base respectively, with 9 bases between them. CDR3 coding DNA: TGTGCCAGCAGAGGTACAGGGAACACTGAAGCTTTCTTT. As protein: CASRGTGNTEAFF.

Only a few counts were recorded for this clone. The chain recombines TRBV2 with TRBJ2-1, with 7 bases identical to TRBD2. With V trimmed by 8 bases and J by 9 bases, 13 bases remained unmatched. The CDR3 sequence is 14 residues long. Germline V gene lookup returns CDR1 SNHLY and CDR2 FYNNEI. The CDR3 DNA reads as TGTGCCAGCGCCACCGGGACTACAGTGGGTGAGCAGTTCTTC. It encodes CASATGTTVGEQFF. Combining the CDR3 with reference TRBV2 and TRBJ2-1 gives the whole variable domain EPEVTQTPSHQVTQMGQEVILRCVPISNHLYFYWYRQILGQKVEFLVSFYNNEISEKSEIFDDQFSVERPDGSNFTLKIRSTKLEDSAMYFCASATGTTVGEQFFGPGTRLTVL.

V usage is TRBV9 and J usage is TRBJ2-7; no reliable D call. The germline CDR1 and CDR2 sequences are SGDLS and YYNGEE. Trimming took 0 bases from V and 1 from J, leaving 8 bases between them. The CDR3 sequence is 14 residues long. CDR3 nucleotides: TGTGCCAGCAGCGTAGATCTCCCGTCCTACGAGCAGTACTTC. As protein: CASSVDLPSYEQYF.

This clone occurred once. This rearrangement joins TRBV29-1 to TRBJ2-5; either TRBD1 or TRBD2 may supply D (5 bases each). The CDR3 is made up of 13 amino acids. V lost 7 bases and J lost 3, with 15 bases in between. Per the germline V gene, CDR1 is SQVTM and CDR2 is ANQGSEA. CDR3 bases: TGCAGCGCCGCCGGGACGGCTAAAGAGACCCAGTACTTC. Its protein is CSAAGTAKETQYF. Full variable domain (outside the CDR3, taken from reference TRBV29-1 and TRBJ2-5): SAVISQKPSRDICQRGTSLTIQCQVDSQVTMMFWYRQQPGQSLTLIATANQGSEATYESGFVIDKFPISRPNLTFSTLTVSNMSPEDSSIYLCSAAGTAKETQYFGPGTRLLVL.

The V call is TRBV5-1, the J call TRBJ2-1; D might be TRBD1 (6 bases). CDR1 is SGHRS, CDR2 YFSETQ, per germline. The CDR3 consists of 16 residues. The V gene lost 2 bases and the J gene lost 0 bases, with 12 bases spanning the gap. This chain's CDR3 is CASSFPQGTSYNEQFF. CDR3 nucleotide sequence: TGCGCCAGCAGCTTCCCACAGGGAACCTCCTACAATGAGCAGTTCTTC.

This CDR3 is CASSGNEDEQYF. CDR3 in DNA: TGTGCCAGCAGCGGGAACGAGGACGAGCAGTACTTC. This chain links TRBV13 with TRBJ2-7, with D unclear. Trimming pared 5 bases from V and 5 bases from J, leaving 10 bases between. The CDR3 consists of 12 residues. The germline V gene has CDR1 PRHDT and CDR2 FYEKMQ (reference sequence). The variable domain in full, with the rest retrieved from reference TRBV13 and TRBJ2-7, is AAGVIQSPRHLIKEKRETATLKCYPIPRHDTVYWYQQGPGQDPQFLISFYEKMQSDKGSIPDRFSAQQFSDYHSELNMSSLELGDSALYFCASSGNEDEQYFGPGTRLTVT.

This chain links TRBV5-4 with TRBJ1-1, with no clear D. The germline CDR1 and CDR2 sequences are SGHNT and YYREEE (reference sequence). Trimming left V 4 bases short and J 1 base short, with 8 bases between. The CDR3 runs to 13 residues. Here the CDR3 reads CASSRAENTEAFF. The CDR3 DNA sequence: TGTGCCAGCAGCCGTGCAGAGAACACTGAAGCTTTCTTT.

The chain combines TRBV5-1 with TRBJ2-3, with D tentatively TRBD2 (5 bases). This CDR3 spans 16 amino acids. Per germline, CDR1 SGHRS and CDR2 YFSETQ. Between the trimmed V and J ends, which lost 4 bases and 5 bases, there was a span of 20 bases. CDR3 amino acids: CASSVRASTPEDTQYF. The CDR3 region has the DNA TGCGCCAGCAGCGTGCGGGCGTCGACACCGGAAGATACGCAGTATTTT.

This sequence joins TRBV27 and TRBJ2-1; 10 bases are a match to TRBD2. J lost 4 bases, V lost 5 bases, and 2 bases had no gene match. The CDR3 has 14 amino acids. Germline CDR1 and CDR2: MNHEY and SMNVEV (reference sequence). For the CDR3, the DNA is TGTGCCAGCAGTGTAGCGGGAGGATACAATGAGCAGTTCTTC. Protein product: CASSVAGGYNEQFF.

As concerns this clone: Different DNA sequences within this sample yield the same CDR3. V usage is TRBV5-1 and J usage is TRBJ2-7; 15 nucleotides line up with TRBD2. The V gene's germline CDR1 is SGHRS and CDR2 YFSETQ. V gave up 3 bases and J gave up 6 bases; unmatched junction bases: 7. The CDR3 runs to 16 residues. CDR3 loop: CASSSGLAGGPVEQYF. CDR3 coding DNA: TGCGCCAGCAGCTCGGGACTAGCGGGAGGTCCGGTCGAGCAGTACTTC.

V gene TRBV19 combines with J gene TRBJ1-5; D not resolved. The germline gives CDR1 LNHDA, CDR2 SQIVND (reference sequence). V dropped 5 bases and J dropped 4 bases, with 12 bases sitting between them. This CDR3 contains 14 residues. CDR3 coding DNA: TGTGCCAGTAGTGTCGGTACTTCGAATCAGCCCCAGCATTTT. Its translation is CASSVGTSNQPQHF.

The V and J genes are TRBV21-1 and TRBJ2-7; TRBD2 is taken as the D call from the table, unchecked against the DNA. TRBV21-1 constitutes a pseudogene. This CDR3 contains 16 residues. The CDR3 spells CASSKAGGTSNYEQYF. DNA of the CDR3: TGTGCCAGCAGCAAAGCGGGGGGGACTAGTAACTACGAGCAGTACTTC.